What follows is one TCR beta chain and its context. What it recognizes is unknown. The sample belongs to a study of T cells expressing NK-cell markers. Study as a whole: Sorted CD3+CD56+NKG2C+, CD3+CD56+NKG2C- and CD3+CD56-NKG2C+ T cells provided the TCR beta repertoires. Seven sequenced donors out of eight were HCMV-seropositive, one seronegative. Study-level points and caveats: Among several donors, these clonotypes also ranked first in the CD3+CD56-NKG2C+ fraction.

From the 5' RACE reads, TCRdb lists one entry per CDR3 protein and no DNA. This table holds about 160,000 distinct CDR3 sequences. The germline V gene encodes CDR1 SGHRS and CDR2 YFSETQ. The CDR3 runs to 15 residues. This chain connects TRBV5-1 to TRBJ2-5; TCRdb reports TRBD1, a call that lacks DNA to check it against. This receptor was identified in a woman between 18 and 70 years old in good health. Sequencing was performed on blood T cells: a sorted CD56 or NKG2C T cell subset, CD4+ or CD8+ T cells, or bulk PBMC T cells (not recorded which). CDR3 protein: CASTELQGSQETQYF.